This TCR beta chain was retrieved from a study of cytomegalovirus exposure and HLA in healthy donors. Trimming removed 0 bases from V and 4 bases from J, with 9 bases in between. This CDR3 has 15 amino acids. CDR1 and CDR2 (germline): LGHNA, YSLEER. On this clone itself: Its target is unknown.

60 Vbeta and 13 Jbeta primers were used in PCR. Original analysis: About 12 million of roughly 81 million unique TCR beta chains were shared, per a later count. TCRdb's copy holds only in-frame clones and misses some; the assay was immunoSEQ multiplex PCR. Clone size and V and J calls were adopted from that table, with D and trimming inferred from the DNA. Recorded here are 65,000 to 85,000 clones; the top ten clones represent roughly 2.4%. Broader study findings: A later analysis showed TCR association rates differing by HLA locus, peaking at DRB1 and lowest at HLA-C.

The chain employs TRBV4-3 and TRBJ1-4; unclear D gene. Source material: PBMCs. The sequence was collected from a female donor in good health and CMV-seropositive. CDR3 sequence reads: CASSQDEGFNEKLFF. The DNA for the CDR3 is TGCGCCAGCAGCCAAGACGAGGGCTTTAATGAAAAACTGTTTTTT.